The subject of this entry is one T cell receptor beta chain. Its antigen is still unknown. No base qualities exist here, and no much larger clone lies one base off it. The data derive from a study of CD8 T cells in seronegative destructive rheumatoid arthritis (dated by TCRdb to the early 2020s). For the wider study: Seven of the eight CND-RA patients were receiving biological drugs at sampling. Peripheral CD8+ TCRbeta repertoires were compared between CCP-negative destructive rheumatoid arthritis (CND-RA) patients and newly diagnosed seropositive RA, seronegative RA and healthy controls. The seropositive RA, seronegative RA and healthy control comparison cohorts were taken from a previously published TCRbeta dataset and were not newly sequenced.

TCRbeta sequencing used genomic DNA from CD8+ cells, following the manufacturer's instructions. A genomics technology centre in Finland performed the TCRbeta sequencing with the immunoSEQ assay. Per the source publication's procedure: Clonotype tables from the immunoSEQ preprocessing pipeline were converted to VDJtools format, and non-productive clonotypes were removed. Samples below 10,000 reads were excluded and the rest subsampled to 10,000 reads; most of the eight CND-RA samples passed. Using the VDJtools CalcDiversityStats function on data subsampled to 10,000 reads, the Shannon-Wiener, Simpson and clonality indices were calculated. To infer antigen specificity, non-singleton TCRbeta clonotypes were hard-matched against VDJdb, with no mismatches permitted. Clusters with potentially shared antigen targets were formed by grouping CDR3 sequences that differed by one amino acid (Hamming distance 1). After each group was resampled to six samples, one-sided Fisher's exact tests checked public clonotypes for group enrichment, with the whole procedure repeated ten times. This immuneACCESS table, as held by TCRdb, lists in-frame sequences with V and J called but not all clones. Of the missing ones, under half trace to an unresolved V gene in checked studies; the others have no known cause. V and J calls and clone size come straight from that table; D and trimming were deduced from the DNA. This sample is represented by 4,000 to 5,000 clones; 65% to 75% of them were singletons. The top ten hold roughly a third of the sample.

Its CDR3 holds 14 amino acids, cysteine through phenylalanine. Only CDR3 DNA remains: 42 bases, in frame from the first base. Sequences SGHVS (CDR1) and FQNEAQ (CDR2) are obtained from the germline V gene. V drops 1 base and J drops 8 bases, leaving 12 bases in between. Paper-wide results and their limitations: Across the 100,000 to 150,000 clonotypes tested, no public clonotype enrichment survived Benjamini-Hochberg correction. Compared with controls and other RA subtypes, CND-RA repertoires contained more CMV-reactive and fewer influenza A-reactive CD8+ TCRbeta sequences. Because no diagnostic samples were available, the TCR repertoire differences may partly reflect poor disease control over the years rather than being present at onset. The small size of the CND-RA cohort was noted as a limitation of the study. Once age was adjusted for, the CD8+ TCRbeta repertoires of CND-RA patients appeared less diverse and more clonal than the repertoires of other RA subtypes. The authors read the apparently distinct set of enriched public clonotypes carried by CND-RA patients as support for a separate disease subset.

A negative result on the clinical CCP2 antibody test was shown by CND-RA patients, and progression of joint destruction was observed despite active therapy. Every CND-RA patient showed typical joint destruction in the wrists and ankles and had failed conventional anti-rheumatic therapy. Sampling of CND-RA patients was performed not at diagnosis but after long disease histories, which spanned decades in several cases. Each patient provided about 54 millilitres of EDTA-anticoagulated peripheral blood. Density gradient separation with Ficoll-Paque PLUS was used to isolate peripheral blood mononuclear cells. Using AutoMACS magnetic bead positive selection, CD8+ cells were isolated from either fresh or cryopreserved PBMCs, and flow cytometry was used to check purity. Genomic DNA was extracted using Nucleospin Tissue or Tissue XS kits and then quantified on a Qubit 2.0 fluorometer.

The sequence is built from TRBV7-8 and TRBJ2-1, with TRBD2 perhaps the D gene, on 6 matching bases. The sample was CD8+ T cells from blood. The TCR was taken from a woman between 50 and 70 years old with seronegative destructive rheumatoid arthritis. The CDR3 protein is CASSLGGLLDEQFF. The nucleotides are TGTGCCAGCAGCTTAGGGGGACTCCTCGATGAGCAGTTCTTC.